Included here is one TCR beta chain sequence, with context. As yet, its antigen is unknown. The identical CDR3 is also encoded by other nucleotide sequences in the sample. Only in-frame clones appear in the TCRdb table, and some are missing; sequencing was by immunoSEQ multiplex PCR. The repertoire holds 800,000 to 950,000 clones, with around 96% as singletons. This sample is part of a study of shared clonotypes between healthy human individuals. CD45RO-negative, CCR7-selected cells formed the naive CD8 fraction, which excluded terminally differentiated effector memory CD45RA+ cells. The length of the CDR3 is 14 residues. Trimming left V 3 bases short and J 2 bases short, with 11 bases between. CDR1 and CDR2 from the germline V gene are SGHAT and FQNNGV. Study-wide findings and caveats: Generally, naive subsets (rather than memory subsets) showed larger estimated richness. Only blood underwent sampling, and tissue repertoires likely differ. Clonotype sharing among donors likely depends on sequencing depth. Only a few donors were included, so the genetic and exposure-history diversity represented was limited.

The gene calls are TRBV11-2 and TRBJ2-7; D may be TRBD1 (6 bases). Material: naive CD8+ T cells sorted from blood. This TCR came from a man aged 30 to 45 in good health. The CDR3 nucleotides read TGTGCCAGCAGCTTCGGAGCAGGGGCCTACGAGCAGTACTTC. It encodes CASSFGAGAYEQYF.